This TCR beta chain was captured by sequencing in a study of T-cell memory formation after mild COVID-19. Study results and limitations: Unconfirmed was the SARS-CoV-2 specificity of second-wave clones that peaked on day 37.

This CDR3 spans 16 amino acids. Trimming at V came to 4 bases and at J to 2 bases, leaving 9 bases not matched to a gene. Germline V gene data show CDR1 as SGHRS and CDR2 as YFSETQ. 5'RACE with constant-segment primers built TCRalpha and TCRbeta cDNA libraries with UMIs. TCRdb analysed the 5' RACE reads with MiXCR anew, one entry per CDR3 protein. The sample consists of 340,000 or so distinct CDR3 sequences, over 10% of them appearing once. The table lists this clonotype with many counts. The antigen is not known. The chain links TRBV5-1 to TRBJ2-1, with 7 bases that match TRBD2. The sequence was obtained from a man in his late teens or twenties who had mild COVID-19 (a few samples of this study predate the infection). Cell type and time point are not known. The specimen sequenced was PBMCs or a T cell subset sorted from them (not recorded which). In DNA form, the CDR3 reads TGCGCCAGCAGCGAGGGACTAACGGGACCCTACAATGAGCAGTTCTTC. Protein sequence: CASSEGLTGPYNEQFF.